This is a list of T cell receptor beta chains from one sample in a study of neoadjuvant nivolumab and ipilimumab in lung cancer. TCRdb's copy holds only in-frame clones and misses some; the assay was immunoSEQ multiplex PCR. The sample comprises approximately 140 clones, 80% to 95% of which are singletons, and about 8.3% rests with the top ten. Sequencing was performed on tumor tissue, taken before neoadjuvant nivolumab, alone or with ipilimumab. The receptors come from an adult with non-small cell lung cancer. Both conserved end residues are part of each CDR3. D genes are given only for firm matches. A clone size is listed for some rows: how often the clone was seen (once, few, many), or a class if it is expanded.

abundance | j_gene | v_gene | d_gene | CDR3nt | CDR3aa
- | TRBJ1-4 | TRBV29-1 | - | TGCAGCGTTGAAGAAGACCGGACTGGTAATGAAAAACTGTTTTTT | CSVEEDRTGNEKLFF
- | TRBJ2-7 | TRBV7-6 | - | TGTGCCAGCAGCTTAGATCAGGTCTCCTACGAGCAGTACTTC | CASSLDQVSYEQYF
- | TRBJ2-7 | TRBV4-1 | - | TGCGCCAGCAGCCAAGTCTCCATCGGCTACGAGCAGTACTTC | CASSQVSIGYEQYF
- | TRBJ2-1 | TRBV9 | - | TGTGCCAGCAGCCCGAGCGGCGACAGCTCCTACAATGAGCAGTTCTTC | CASSPSGDSSYNEQFF
- | TRBJ2-3 | TRBV14 | - | TGTGCCAGCAGCCACACAGATACGCAGTATTTT | CASSHTDTQYF
once | TRBJ2-6 | TRBV12-1 | - | TGTGCCAGCAGCGATGGTCATATAGGACAAAGTCGGGCCAACGTCCTGACTTTC | CASSDGHIGQSRANVLTF
- | TRBJ2-3 | TRBV14 | TRBD1 | TGTGCCAGCAGCCAGGGACAGGCATGGGATACGCAGTATTTT | CASSQGQAWDTQYF
- | TRBJ1-1 | TRBV2 | TRBD1 | TGTGCCGGACAGGGGGCGGACACTGAAGCTTTCTTT | CAGQGADTEAFF
- | TRBJ1-3 | TRBV7-2 | - | TGTGCCAGCAGCCCGGTTCTCTCTGGAAACACCATATATTTT | CASSPVLSGNTIYF
- | TRBJ1-2 | TRBV10-3 | - | TGTGCCATCAGTGCCCGCGGGGATTATGGCTACACCTTC | CAISARGDYGYTF
once | TRBJ2-7 | TRBV7-9 | TRBD2 | TGTGCCAGCACGGCGGCTAGCGGGGAGGGGGCCTCCTACGAGCAGTACTTC | CASTAASGEGASYEQYF
few | TRBJ1-6 | TRBV27 | - | TGTGCCAGCAGTGGGATTAGCTCCTATAATTCACCCCTCCACTTT | CASSGISSYNSPLHF
- | TRBJ2-3 | TRBV5-5 | - | TGTGCCAGCAGCTTGGAACTAGGGTCAGATACGCAGTATTTT | CASSLELGSDTQYF
- | TRBJ2-5 | TRBV21-1 | - | TGTGCCAGCAGCAACTTGGGGGACGGGGACGGAGAGACCCAGTACTTC | CASSNLGDGDGETQYF
- | TRBJ2-3 | TRBV5-1 | TRBD1 | TGCGCCAGCAGCTTGGTTCAGGGGGCTAGCACAGATACGCAGTATTTT | CASSLVQGASTDTQYF